The rows below give T cell receptor beta chains drawn from one sample of a study of shared clonotypes between healthy human individuals. Sequenced by immunoSEQ multiplex PCR; TCRdb stores in-frame clones only, minus some. The sample has 450,000 to 550,000 clones, approximately 85% seen once. The sequenced sample was PBMCs. The receptors derive from a woman aged 40 to 55 in good health. Some clones in this sample may be carry-over from other donors' samples. CDR3s include the opening cysteine and the closing phenylalanine or tryptophan. Each record gives: D gene, V gene, J gene, clone size, CDR3 DNA, CDR3 protein. The D gene is left open where the match is weak. Expanded clones get a size class; other rows say once, few or many, or leave the size out.

>NA|TRBV5-7|TRBJ1-2|NA
TGTGCCAGCAGCCAGAGTACTAACTATGGCTACACCTTC
CASSQSTNYGYTF
>TRBD2|TRBV5-1|TRBJ2-7|NA
TGCGCCAGCAGCCTGACTAGCGGGTCGACCTACGAGCAGTACTTC
CASSLTSGSTYEQYF
>NA|TRBV7-6|TRBJ2-3|NA
TGTGCCAGCAGTTACCGGGACGGAAGCACAGATACGCAGTATTTT
CASSYRDGSTDTQYF
>NA|TRBV6-6|TRBJ1-1|few
TGTGCCAGCAGTTACTCGACTACTGAAGCTTTCTTT
CASSYSTTEAFF
>NA|TRBV19|TRBJ2-3|NA
TGTGCCAGCGGGAGCACAGATACGCAGTATTTT
CASGSTDTQYF
>NA|TRBV28|TRBJ2-3|NA
TGTGCCAGCAAGGTGGGGGGATTGGAAGATACGCAGTATTTT
CASKVGGLEDTQYF
>TRBD1|TRBV5-5|TRBJ1-2|NA
TGTGCCAGCAGGAACCCTGACAGGGATGGCTACACCTTC
CASRNPDRDGYTF
>TRBD2|TRBV5-1|TRBJ2-5|NA
TGCGCCAGCAGCTTGTTCCGGCGGGAGGGCCAGGCCCAGTACTTC
CASSLFRREGQAQYF
>TRBD2|TRBV19|TRBJ2-1|NA
TGTGCCAGTAGTCCTCCTTTGCGGGAGGTTCTGGATGAGCAGTTCTTC
CASSPPLREVLDEQFF
>NA|TRBV7-2|TRBJ1-3|once
TGTGCCAGCAGCTTAGCGCGGGCGGTCTCTGGAAACACCATATATTTT
CASSLARAVSGNTIYF
>NA|TRBV5-4|TRBJ2-7|NA
TGTGCCAGCAGCCTCGGCACGGGGGCATCTTTCGAGCAGTACTTC
CASSLGTGASFEQYF
>TRBD2|TRBV6-6|TRBJ2-5|once
TGTGCCAGCAGTGGGACTAGCGAGGAGACCCAGTACTTC
CASSGTSEETQYF
>NA|TRBV6-1|TRBJ1-3|NA
TGTGCCAGCAGTGAAGCTAGGCATCCGGGAAACACCATATATTTT
CASSEARHPGNTIYF
>TRBD2|TRBV15|TRBJ2-7|NA
TGTGCCACCAGCGCCCGACTAGCCACGACCTACGAGCAGTACTTC
CATSARLATTYEQYF
>NA|TRBV7-2|TRBJ2-7|NA
TGTGCCAGCAGCCCCTGGGACTCCCCTACCTACGAGCAGTACTTC
CASSPWDSPTYEQYF
>TRBD2|TRBV4-1|TRBJ2-4|NA
TGCGCCAGCAGCCAAGCGGGACTAATGGCCGGACTAGCCAAAAACATTCAGTACTTC
CASSQAGLMAGLAKNIQYF
>NA|TRBV5-4|TRBJ2-6|NA
TGCGCCAGCAGCCAAGATGGCGCTAGCTCTGGGGCCAACGTCCTGACTTTC
CASSQDGASSGANVLTF
>TRBD1|TRBV5-6|TRBJ1-3|few
TGTGCCAGCAGCTCGACAGGGGGCAGGAGAAACACCATATATTTT
CASSSTGGRRNTIYF
>NA|TRBV5-5|TRBJ1-2|many
TGTGCCAGCAGCTTGGGGGACCTCTATGGCTACACCTTC
CASSLGDLYGYTF
>TRBD2|TRBV27|TRBJ2-7|NA
TGTGCCAGCAGTTTATCGAAACTAGCGGGAGGGCCAGCCTACGAGCAGTACTTC
CASSLSKLAGGPAYEQYF
>TRBD2|TRBV29-1|TRBJ2-3|NA
TGCAGCGTTGAAGTAGCGGGAGTTGGGACAGATACGCAGTATTTT
CSVEVAGVGTDTQYF
>TRBD2|TRBV28|TRBJ2-5|NA
TGTGCCAGCAGTTTCGGCCTAGCGGGAGATGGGAGAGAGACCCAGTACTTC
CASSFGLAGDGRETQYF
>TRBD1|TRBV5-1|TRBJ1-1|NA
TGCGCCAGCACCCGGGACAGGGGAGGGGGCACTGAAGCTTTCTTT
CASTRDRGGGTEAFF
>TRBD1|TRBV5-8|TRBJ2-1|NA
TGTGCCAGCAGCTTGGGGGACAGGGACTACAATGAGCAGTTCTTC
CASSLGDRDYNEQFF
>TRBD2|TRBV9|TRBJ2-1|NA
TGTGCCAGCAGCGGAGGGAGGGCCCGGAATGAGCAGTTCTTC
CASSGGRARNEQFF
>NA|TRBV16|TRBJ2-2|NA
TGTGCCAGCAGCCAATCATCAGGGGTCAACACCGGGGAGCTGTTTTTT
CASSQSSGVNTGELFF
>NA|TRBV7-3|TRBJ1-1|once
TGTGCCAGCAGCTCCATTAGAAACACTGAAGCTTTCTTT
CASSSIRNTEAFF
>TRBD2|TRBV14|TRBJ2-1|few
TGTGCCAGCAGCCTTGGACTAGCGGGAGTATGGGAGCAGTTCTTC
CASSLGLAGVWEQFF
>NA|TRBV18|TRBJ2-7|once
TGTGCCAGCTCACCAGAGAGGCGGGTTTCCTACGAGCAGTACTTC
CASSPERRVSYEQYF
>NA|TRBV7-2|TRBJ1-1|NA
TGTGCCAGCAGCATCAGACGGTCCCCCGGGGACACTGAAGCTTTCTTT
CASSIRRSPGDTEAFF
>NA|TRBV6-1|TRBJ1-5|NA
TGTGCCAGCAGGAGGGACAACCAGCCCCAGCATTTT
CASRRDNQPQHF
>NA|TRBV5-1|TRBJ2-4|NA
TGCGCCAGCAGCTTGGTTTACTTAGCCAAAAACATTCAGTACTTC
CASSLVYLAKNIQYF
>NA|TRBV27|TRBJ1-1|NA
TGTGCCAGCGCTCCTGGGGGTAGTGAAGCTTTCTTT
CASAPGGSEAFF
>NA|TRBV20-1|TRBJ2-7|NA
TGCAGTGCGAACCTATTCCGCGAGCAGTACTTC
CSANLFREQYF
>NA|TRBV19|TRBJ2-5|NA
TGTGCCGGCGAGGACCTGGGGACTTTTAAAGAGACCCAGTACTTC
CAGEDLGTFKETQYF
>NA|TRBV11-2|TRBJ2-1|many
TGTGCCAGCAGCTTCTCCTACAATGAGCAGTTCTTC
CASSFSYNEQFF
>TRBD2|TRBV28|TRBJ2-7|NA
TGTGCCAGCAGAAGGACTAGCGGGAGAATCTACGAGCAGTACTTC
CASRRTSGRIYEQYF
>TRBD1|TRBV7-8|TRBJ1-2|NA
TGTGCCAGCAGCCCAAGGGACAGAGCATATGGCTACACCTTC
CASSPRDRAYGYTF
>NA|TRBV7-6|TRBJ2-1|NA
TGTGCCAGCAGCTTAAGGGGGTTAGCGGCCTCCTCCTACAATGAGCAGTTCTTC
CASSLRGLAASSYNEQFF
>TRBD1|TRBV7-2|TRBJ1-2|NA
TGTGCCAGCAGCCTGACGTCCCCAACAGGGGTTCCCACCTTC
CASSLTSPTGVPTF